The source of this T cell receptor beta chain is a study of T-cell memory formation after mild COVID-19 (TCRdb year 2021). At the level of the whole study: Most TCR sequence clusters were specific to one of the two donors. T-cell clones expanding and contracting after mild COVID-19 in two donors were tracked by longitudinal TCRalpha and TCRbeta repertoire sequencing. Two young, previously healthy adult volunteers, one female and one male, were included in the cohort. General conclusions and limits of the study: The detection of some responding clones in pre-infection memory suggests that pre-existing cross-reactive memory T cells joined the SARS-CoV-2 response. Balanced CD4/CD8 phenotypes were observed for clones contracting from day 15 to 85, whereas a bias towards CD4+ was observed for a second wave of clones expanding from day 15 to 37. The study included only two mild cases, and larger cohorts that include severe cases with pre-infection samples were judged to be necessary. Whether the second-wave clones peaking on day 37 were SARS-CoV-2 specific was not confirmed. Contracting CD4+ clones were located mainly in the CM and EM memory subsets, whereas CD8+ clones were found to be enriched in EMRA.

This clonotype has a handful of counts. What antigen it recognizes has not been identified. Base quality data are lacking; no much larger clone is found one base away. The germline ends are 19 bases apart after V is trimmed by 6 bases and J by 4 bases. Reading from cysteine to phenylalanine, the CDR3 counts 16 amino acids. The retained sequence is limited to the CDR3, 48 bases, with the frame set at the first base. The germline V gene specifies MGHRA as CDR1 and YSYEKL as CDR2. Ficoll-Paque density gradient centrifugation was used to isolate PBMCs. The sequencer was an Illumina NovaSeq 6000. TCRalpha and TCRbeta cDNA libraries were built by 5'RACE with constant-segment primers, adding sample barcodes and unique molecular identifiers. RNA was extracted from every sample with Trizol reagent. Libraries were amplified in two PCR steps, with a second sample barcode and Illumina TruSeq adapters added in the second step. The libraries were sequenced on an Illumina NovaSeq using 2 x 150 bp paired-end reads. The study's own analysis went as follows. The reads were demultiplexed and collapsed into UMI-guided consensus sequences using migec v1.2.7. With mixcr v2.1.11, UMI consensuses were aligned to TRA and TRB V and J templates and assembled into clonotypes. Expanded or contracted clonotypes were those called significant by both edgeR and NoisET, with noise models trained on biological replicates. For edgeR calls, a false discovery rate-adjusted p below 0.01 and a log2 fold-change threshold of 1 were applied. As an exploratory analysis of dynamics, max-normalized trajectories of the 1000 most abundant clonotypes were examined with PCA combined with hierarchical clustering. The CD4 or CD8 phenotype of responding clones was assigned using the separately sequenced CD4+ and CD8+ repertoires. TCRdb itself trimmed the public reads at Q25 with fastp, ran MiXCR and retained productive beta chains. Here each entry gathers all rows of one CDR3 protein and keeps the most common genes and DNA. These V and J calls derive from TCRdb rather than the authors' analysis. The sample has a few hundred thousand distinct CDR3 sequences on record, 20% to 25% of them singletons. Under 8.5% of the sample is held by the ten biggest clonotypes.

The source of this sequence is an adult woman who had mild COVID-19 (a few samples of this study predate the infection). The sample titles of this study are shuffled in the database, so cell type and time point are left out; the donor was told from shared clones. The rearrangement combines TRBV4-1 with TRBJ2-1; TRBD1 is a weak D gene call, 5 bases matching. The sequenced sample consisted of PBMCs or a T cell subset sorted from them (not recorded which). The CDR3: CASRVSGRAPYNEQFF. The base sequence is TGCGCCAGCAGGGTTAGTGGCAGGGCCCCTTACAATGAGCAGTTCTTC.